The clone carrying this T cell receptor (beta chain) was seen a few times. Generated by immunoSEQ multiplex PCR, the TCRdb table keeps only in-frame clones and is missing some. The sample yields 250,000 to 300,000 clones, 90% seen once. The source of the sample is a study of cytomegalovirus exposure and HLA in healthy donors. This CDR3 has 12 amino acids. CDR1 and CDR2 from the germline V gene are KGHSH and LQKENI. Trimming took 5 bases from V and 0 from J, leaving 5 bases between them. This clonotype was obtained from a woman aged 18-29 years in good health and CMV-seronegative. Sequenced material: PBMCs. The V call is TRBV18, the J call TRBJ2-7, with no clear D. CDR3 DNA: TGTGCCAGCTCATCTACCTCCTACGAGCAGTACTTC. This encodes CASSSTSYEQYF.